This T cell receptor beta chain was sequenced during a study of blood T cell repertoires in COVID-19. Study-level information: T cells, B-cell-depleted T cells, or PBMCs supplied cDNA or gDNA.

The authors' processing: Reference gene primer amplification in the assay estimated nucleated cell counts. Generated by immunoSEQ multiplex PCR, the TCRdb table keeps only in-frame clones and is missing some. That table is the source of V, J and clone size, and D and trimming were worked out from the DNA. The repertoire consists of 120,000 or so clones, with approximately 82% occurring once and the leading ten covering over 3.5%. CDR3 length: 14 amino acids. The germline V gene has CDR1 SGDLS and CDR2 YYNGEE. Trimming took 0 bases from V and 6 from J, leaving 11 bases between them. The sequence derives from a woman at least 80 years old with acute or convalescent COVID-19. The sample taken for sequencing was peripheral blood. The chain carries TRBV9 and TRBJ2-3; D possibly corresponds to TRBD1 (5 bases). CDR3 residues: CASSVVGDSDTQYF. The CDR3 DNA is TGTGCCAGCAGCGTAGTAGGGGATTCGGATACGCAGTATTTT. The full variable domain, in which reference TRBV9 and TRBJ2-3 provide the parts outside the CDR3, is DSGVTQTPKHLITATGQRVTLRCSPRSGDLSVYWYQQSLDQGLQFLIQYYNGEERAKGNILERFSAQQFPDLHSELNLSSLELGDSALYFCASSVVGDSDTQYFGPGTRLTVL.